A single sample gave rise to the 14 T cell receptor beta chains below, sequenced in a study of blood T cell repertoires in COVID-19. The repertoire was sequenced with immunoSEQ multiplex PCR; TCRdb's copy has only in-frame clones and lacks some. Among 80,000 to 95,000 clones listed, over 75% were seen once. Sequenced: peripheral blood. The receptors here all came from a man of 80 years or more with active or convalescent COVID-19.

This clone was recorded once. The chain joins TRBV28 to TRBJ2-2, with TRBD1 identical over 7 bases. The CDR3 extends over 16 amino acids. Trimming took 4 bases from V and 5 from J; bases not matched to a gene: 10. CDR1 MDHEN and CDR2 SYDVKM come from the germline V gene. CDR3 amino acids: CASSSSNRGATGELFF. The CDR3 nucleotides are TGTGCCAGCAGTTCCTCGAACAGGGGAGCGACCGGGGAGCTGTTTTTT.

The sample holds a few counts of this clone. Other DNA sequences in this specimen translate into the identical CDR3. Here the CDR3 reads CATSRDSGGADTQYF. The CDR3 nucleotides are TGTGCCACCAGCAGAGATAGCGGGGGGGCAGATACGCAGTATTTT. The genes are TRBV15 and TRBJ2-3; TRBD2 agrees at 11 bases. The V and J ends lost 0 bases and 4 bases, in that order; junction bases with no gene match: 0. Germline V gene data show CDR1 as LNHNV and CDR2 as YYDKDF (reference sequence). The CDR3 loop spans 15 amino acids.

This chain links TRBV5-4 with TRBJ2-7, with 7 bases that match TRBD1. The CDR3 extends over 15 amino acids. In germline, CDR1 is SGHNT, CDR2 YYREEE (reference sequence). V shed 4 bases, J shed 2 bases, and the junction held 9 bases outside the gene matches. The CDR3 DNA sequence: TGTGCCAGCAGCCCCCCGGGACAGACAGCCTACGAGCAGTACTTC. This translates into CASSPPGQTAYEQYF. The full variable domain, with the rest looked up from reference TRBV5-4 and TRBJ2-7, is ETGVTQSPTHLIKTRGQQVTLRCSSQSGHNTVSWYQQALGQGPQFIFQYYREEENGRGNFPPRFSGLQFPNYSSELNVNALELDDSALYLCASSPPGQTAYEQYFGPGTRLTVT.

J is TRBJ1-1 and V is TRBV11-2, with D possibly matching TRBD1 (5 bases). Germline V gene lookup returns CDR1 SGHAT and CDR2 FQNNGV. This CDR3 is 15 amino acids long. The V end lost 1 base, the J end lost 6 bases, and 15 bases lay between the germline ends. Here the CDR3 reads CASSLVGGREAEAFF. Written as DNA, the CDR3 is TGTGCCAGCAGCTTAGTAGGCGGCAGGGAGGCTGAAGCTTTCTTT.

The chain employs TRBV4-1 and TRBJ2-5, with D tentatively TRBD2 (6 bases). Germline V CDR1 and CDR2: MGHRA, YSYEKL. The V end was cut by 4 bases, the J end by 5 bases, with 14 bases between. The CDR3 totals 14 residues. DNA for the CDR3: TGCGCCAGCAGCCCCCTGGAGGGAAGGGAGACCCAGTACTTC. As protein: CASSPLEGRETQYF.

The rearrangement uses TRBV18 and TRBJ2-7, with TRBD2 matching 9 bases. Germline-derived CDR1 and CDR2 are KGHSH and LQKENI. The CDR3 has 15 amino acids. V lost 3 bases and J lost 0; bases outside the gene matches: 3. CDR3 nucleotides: TGTGCCAGCTCACCCCCGACTAGCGGCTCCTACGAGCAGTACTTC. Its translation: CASSPPTSGSYEQYF.

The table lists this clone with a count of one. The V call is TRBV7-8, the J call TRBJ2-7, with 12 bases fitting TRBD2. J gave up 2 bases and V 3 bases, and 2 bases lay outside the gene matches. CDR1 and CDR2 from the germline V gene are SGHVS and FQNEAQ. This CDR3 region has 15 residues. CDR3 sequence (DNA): TGTGCCAGCAGCTTCTCTAGCGGGGGGGCCTACGAGCAGTACTTC. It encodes CASSFSSGGAYEQYF.

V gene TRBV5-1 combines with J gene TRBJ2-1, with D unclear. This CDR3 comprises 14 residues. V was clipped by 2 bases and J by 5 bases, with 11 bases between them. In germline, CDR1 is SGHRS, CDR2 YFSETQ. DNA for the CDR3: TGCGCCAGCAGCTTCCAACCCGCGAACAATGAGCAGTTCTTC. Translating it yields CASSFQPANNEQFF.

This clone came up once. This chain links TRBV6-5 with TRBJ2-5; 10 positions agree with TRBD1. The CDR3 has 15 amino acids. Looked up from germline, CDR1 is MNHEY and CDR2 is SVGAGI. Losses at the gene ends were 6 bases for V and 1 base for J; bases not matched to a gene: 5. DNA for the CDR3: TGTGCCAGCAGACCCGGGACAGGGGCCCAAGAGACCCAGTACTTC. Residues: CASRPGTGAQETQYF.

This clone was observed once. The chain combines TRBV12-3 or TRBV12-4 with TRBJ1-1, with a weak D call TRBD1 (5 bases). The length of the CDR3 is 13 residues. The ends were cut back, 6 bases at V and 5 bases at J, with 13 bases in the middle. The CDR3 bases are TGTGCCAGCAGCGACGGGGGAGGGACTGAAGCTTTCTTT. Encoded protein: CASSDGGGTEAFF.

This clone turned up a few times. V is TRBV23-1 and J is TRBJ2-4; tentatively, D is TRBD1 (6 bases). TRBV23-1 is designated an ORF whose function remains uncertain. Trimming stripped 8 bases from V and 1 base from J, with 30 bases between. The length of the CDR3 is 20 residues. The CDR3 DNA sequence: TGCGCCAGCCGAACGGGGTACAGGGCGGACTTCTCTTACGCCAAAAACATTCAGTACTTC. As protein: CASRTGYRADFSYAKNIQYF.

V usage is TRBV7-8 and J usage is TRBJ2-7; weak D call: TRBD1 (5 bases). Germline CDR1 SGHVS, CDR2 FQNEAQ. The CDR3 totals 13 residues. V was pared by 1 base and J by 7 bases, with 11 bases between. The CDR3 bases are TGTGCCAGCAGCTTAGGGGGCCGTCAAGAGCAGTACTTC. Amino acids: CASSLGGRQEQYF. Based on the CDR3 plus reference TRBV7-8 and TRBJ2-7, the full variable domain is GAGVSQSPRYKVAKRGQDVALRCDPISGHVSLFWYQQALGQGPEFLTYFQNEAQLDKSGLPSDRFFAERPEGSVSTLKIQRTQQEDSAVYLCASSLGGRQEQYFGPGTRLTVT.

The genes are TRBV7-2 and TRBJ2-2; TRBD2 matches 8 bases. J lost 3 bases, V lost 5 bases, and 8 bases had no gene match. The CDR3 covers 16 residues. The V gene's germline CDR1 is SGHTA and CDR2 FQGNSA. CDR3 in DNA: TGTGCCAGCAGCCCGAGGCTAGCGGGTTACACCGGGGAGCTGTTTTTT. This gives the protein CASSPRLAGYTGELFF.

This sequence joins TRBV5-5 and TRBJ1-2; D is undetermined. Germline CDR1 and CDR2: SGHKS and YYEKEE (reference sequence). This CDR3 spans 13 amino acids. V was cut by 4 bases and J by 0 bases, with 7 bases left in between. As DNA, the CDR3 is TGTGCCAGCAGCCCGCGGGCTAACTATGGCTACACCTTC. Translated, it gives CASSPRANYGYTF.